One and the same sample provided the 30 T cell receptor beta chains below, sequenced in a study of blood T cells in healthy people across ages. Sample-barcoded 5' priming and a J-beta primer mix drove a second PCR of roughly 6 to 12 cycles. TCRdb independently ran MiXCR on the 5' RACE reads; one entry per CDR3 protein. The table lists approximately 1.5 million distinct CDR3 sequences, 42% of them singletons, with just over 4% in the top ten. Material for sequencing was blood. These TCRs come from a woman between 18 and 29 years old in good health.

This clonotype came up a few times. This sequence joins TRBV4-3 and TRBJ2-3, with 8 bases lining up with TRBD2. The CDR3 is 17 amino acids. Germline CDR1 and CDR2: LGHNA and YSLEER. J lost 9 bases, V lost 0 bases, and 14 bases had no gene match. The CDR3 nucleotides read TGCGCCAGCAGCCAAGATGTAGCGGGGCGATATCCCTCGACGCAGTATTTT. Its translation: CASSQDVAGRYPSTQYF.

This clonotype was counted ten times or more. The rearrangement joins TRBV7-9 to TRBJ2-1, with 8 bases that match TRBD2. The V segment lost 11 bases and the J segment 8 bases; nucleotides outside the gene matches: 11. Germline CDR1 is SEHNR and CDR2 is FQNEAQ (reference sequence). The CDR3 has 13 amino acids. DNA of the CDR3: TGTGCCGCCGGGCGCGGGAGGATCGATGAGCAGTTCTTC. This encodes CAAGRGRIDEQFF.

This clonotype has just a few counts. The chain recombines TRBV19 with TRBJ2-1, with D tentatively TRBD1 (5 bases). CDR1 and CDR2 (germline): LNHDA, SQIVND (reference sequence). Trimming took 3 bases from V and 2 from J, leaving 11 bases between them. The CDR3 length is 15 residues. In nucleotides, the CDR3 is TGTGCCAGTAGTATCCCCAGGGAAACCTACAATGAGCAGTTCTTC. This gives the protein CASSIPRETYNEQFF. The whole variable domain, filled in from reference TRBV19 and TRBJ2-1, reads DGGITQSPKYLFRKEGQNVTLSCEQNLNHDAMYWYRQDPGQGLRLIYYSQIVNDFQKGDIAEGYSVSREKKESFPLTVTSAQKNPTAFYLCASSIPRETYNEQFFGPGTRLTVL.

This clonotype came up a few times. The V call is TRBV9, the J call TRBJ2-1; 11 bases align to TRBD2. The end of the DNA is better explained by TRBJ2-7, so the J call may be wrong. From germline, CDR1 is SGDLS and CDR2 YYNGEE. There are 16 residues in the CDR3. The CDR3 nucleotides read TGTGCCAGCAGCGAGTTTAGCGGGGGGGCCTACAATGAGCAGTACTTC. Amino acid sequence: CASSEFSGGAYNEQYF.

This rearrangement joins TRBV7-9 to TRBJ1-4, with D possibly being TRBD1 (5 bases). V lost 0 bases, J lost 8 bases, and 10 bases lay in between. Per the germline V gene, CDR1 is SEHNR and CDR2 is FQNEAQ (reference sequence). The CDR3 runs 14 residues. DNA of the CDR3: TGTGCCAGCAGCTTAGCGCCAGGGTACGAAAAACTGTTTTTT. Translated: CASSLAPGYEKLFF. Looking up the rest from reference TRBV7-9 and TRBJ1-4 gives the full variable domain: DTGVSQNPRHKITKRGQNVTFRCDPISEHNRLYWYRQTLGQGPEFLTYFQNEAQLEKSRLLSDRFSAERPKGSFSTLEIQRTEQGDSAMYLCASSLAPGYEKLFFGSGTQLSVL.

The chain combines TRBV6-5 with TRBJ2-3, with D tentatively TRBD1 (5 bases). Looked up from germline, CDR1 is MNHEY and CDR2 is SVGAGI. This CDR3 is 14 amino acids long. V shed 6 bases and J shed 0 bases, with 10 bases lying between them. The CDR3 sequence is CASRQTASTDTQYF. The DNA of the CDR3 is TGTGCCAGCAGGCAGACAGCCAGCACAGATACGCAGTATTTT.

This chain connects TRBV11-2 to TRBJ2-1; 8 bases line up with TRBD2. V shed 5 bases and J 4 bases; nucleotides not matched to a gene: 10. The CDR3 has 16 residues. Germline V CDR1 and CDR2: SGHAT, FQNNGV. CDR3: CASSSPGRGEYNEQFF. CDR3 bases: TGTGCCAGCAGCAGCCCGGGGCGGGGGGAATACAATGAGCAGTTCTTC.

CDR3 amino acids: CASSVVVAGEQYF. DNA for the CDR3: TGTGCCAGCAGCGTAGTTGTTGCGGGCGAGCAGTACTTC. The V and J genes are TRBV7-2 and TRBJ2-5; the D gene is possibly TRBD2 (5 bases). The J call may not be correct, given that the DNA end is closer to TRBJ2-7. This CDR3 has 13 residues. The V gene's germline CDR1 is SGHTA and CDR2 FQGNSA.

A few counts support this clonotype. The chain joins TRBV2 to TRBJ1-4; tentatively, D is TRBD1 (5 bases). There are 16 residues in the CDR3. The germline V and J ends were trimmed by 5 bases and 0 bases, with 13 bases remaining between them. Germline CDR1 is SNHLY and CDR2 is FYNNEI. CDR3 bases: TGTGCCAGCAGTTGGGCAGGGCTTGCAACTAATGAAAAACTGTTTTTT. Translating gives CASSWAGLATNEKLFF.

As regards this clonotype: A much larger clonotype is one base distant, so this may be a read error. The chain uses TRBV24-1 and TRBJ2-7, with D maybe TRBD2 (5 bases). V shed 0 bases and J shed 0 bases, with 14 bases lying between them. The CDR3 runs to 17 residues. Germline CDR1 KGHDR, CDR2 SFDVKD. The CDR3 reads CATSDLKRKGSSYEQYF. The CDR3, as DNA: TGTGCCACCAGTGATTTGAAGCGGAAGGGCTCCTCCTACGAGCAGTACTTC.

This clonotype has only one observation. The chain links TRBV7-9 to TRBJ2-7; tentatively, D is TRBD1 (6 bases). This CDR3 has 14 residues. Trimming shortened V by 2 bases and J by 1 base, and 9 bases separated the two germline ends. Germline CDR1 SEHNR, CDR2 FQNEAQ (reference sequence). CDR3 coding DNA: TGTGCCAGCAGCTTAATCGACAGGTCCTACGAGCAGTACTTC. This gives the protein CASSLIDRSYEQYF.

This clonotype was counted only a few times. This sequence joins TRBV4-1 and TRBJ2-7; a weak D match, TRBD1 (6 bases). Trimming cost V 4 bases and J 3 bases, with 19 bases left between them. The CDR3 covers 16 residues. Germline CDR1 MGHRA, CDR2 YSYEKL. The CDR3 bases are TGCGCCAGCAGCCCAATCGGACAGAGGGCAGACTACGAGCAGTACTTC. It encodes CASSPIGQRADYEQYF.

This clonotype was observed many times. This chain links TRBV10-3 with TRBJ1-2, with D hard to call. V shed 3 bases and J shed 0 bases, with 5 bases lying between them. Germline V gene data show CDR1 as ENHRY and CDR2 as SYGVKD. CDR3 length: 13 residues. The CDR3 is CAISDGTNYGYTF. The CDR3 nucleotides read TGTGCCATCAGTGACGGAACTAACTATGGCTACACCTTC.

This chain uses TRBV4-1 with TRBJ2-1; 10 bases are shared with TRBD2. The DNA end is a closer match to TRBJ2-7, so the J assignment may be wrong. Germline V gene data show CDR1 as MGHRA and CDR2 as YSYEKL. This CDR3 is built from 18 residues. CDR3 nucleotide sequence: TGCGCCAGCAGCCAGGCCACAACTAGCGGGACTACTCCCTACGAGCAGTACTTC. Translated: CASSQATTSGTTPYEQYF.

The chain recombines TRBV20-1 with TRBJ2-3; D unresolved. Germline-derived CDR1 and CDR2 are DFQATT and SNEGSKA (reference sequence). Trimming pared 6 bases from V and 6 bases from J, leaving 13 bases between. The CDR3 contains 12 residues. The chain's CDR3 is CSAGRYSDTQYF. The CDR3 DNA reads as TGCAGTGCGGGAAGATATAGTGATACGCAGTATTTT.

The rearrangement joins TRBV27 to TRBJ2-5, with D maybe TRBD1 (6 bases). Germline V gene data show CDR1 as MNHEY and CDR2 as SMNVEV (reference sequence). The V end was cut by 5 bases, the J end by 13 bases, with 29 bases between. The CDR3 loop spans 16 amino acids. The CDR3 nucleotides are TGTGCCAGCAGTACCAAACAGGGAAAAAGAGACTACGAGCGGTACTTC. Amino acid sequence: CASSTKQGKRDYERYF.

This clonotype was seen more than once but under ten times. The V call is TRBV20-1, the J call TRBJ1-2; the D is unclear. Per the germline V gene, CDR1 is DFQATT and CDR2 is SNEGSKA (reference sequence). V was pared by 1 base and J by 5 bases, with 5 bases between. The CDR3 loop spans 11 amino acids. The CDR3 spells CSARAAYGYTF. CDR3 DNA sequence: TGCAGTGCTAGAGCCGCTTATGGCTACACCTTC.

This clonotype has a handful of counts. The chain joins TRBV12-3 or TRBV12-4 to TRBJ2-7; a weak D match, TRBD2 (6 bases). The CDR3 consists of 13 residues. V was clipped by 6 bases and J by 5 bases, with 14 bases between them. DNA of the CDR3: TGTGCCAGCAGCGCGACTAGTTTCCACGAGCAGTACTTC. It translates to CASSATSFHEQYF.

The chain links TRBV9 to TRBJ1-2; tentatively, D is TRBD1 (5 bases). The CDR3 is made up of 13 amino acids. Germline V gene lookup returns CDR1 SGDLS and CDR2 YYNGEE. V was cut by 3 bases and J by 7 bases, with 13 bases left in between. For the CDR3, the DNA is TGTGCCAGCAGCGGAATAGAAGGGGCTGGCTACACCTTC. Translating it yields CASSGIEGAGYTF.

J is TRBJ2-5 and V is TRBV5-1; 7 nucleotides align to TRBD2. Germline V gives CDR1 SGHRS, CDR2 YFSETQ. The ends lost 4 bases at V and 11 bases at J; junction bases unmatched: 17. This CDR3 contains 15 residues. The CDR3 spells CASSPGTTSKKEQYF. DNA for the CDR3: TGCGCCAGCAGCCCCGGGACTACCTCTAAGAAGGAGCAGTACTTC.

This chain uses TRBV27 with TRBJ2-3; 10 bases are a match to TRBD1. Germline V gene sequence: CDR1 MNHEY, CDR2 SMNVEV (reference sequence). The CDR3 extends over 15 amino acids. Germline trimming cut 7 bases from V and 3 bases from J; bases unmatched to any gene: 7. Written as DNA, the CDR3 is TGTGCCAGCATCGAGACAGGGGGCACGACAGATACGCAGTATTTT. Translated: CASIETGGTTDTQYF.

This chain links TRBV11-2 with TRBJ2-5; TRBD2 aligns across 13 bases. Per the germline V gene, CDR1 is SGHAT and CDR2 is FQNNGV. Trimming took 4 bases from V and 11 from J; bases not matched to a gene: 16. The CDR3 consists of 17 residues. As DNA, the CDR3 is TGTGCCAGCAGCTCCCGGACTAGCGGGAGATCCTACAATGAGCAGTACTTC. Translating gives CASSSRTSGRSYNEQYF. The whole variable domain, remainder taken from reference TRBV11-2 and TRBJ2-5, is EAGVAQSPRYKIIEKRQSVAFWCNPISGHATLYWYQQILGQGPKLLIQFQNNGVVDDSQLPKDRFSAERLKGVDSTLKIQPAKLEDSAVYLCASSSRTSGRSYNEQYFGPGTRLLVL.

The chain joins TRBV20-1 to TRBJ2-3; 8 positions agree with TRBD1. V gave up 5 bases and J gave up 8 bases; unmatched junction bases: 12. The CDR3 has 14 amino acids. The germline V gene has CDR1 DFQATT and CDR2 SNEGSKA (reference sequence). The CDR3 sequence: CSAEDRVLRGTQYF. The DNA for the CDR3 is TGCAGTGCTGAGGACAGGGTGCTGAGAGGTACGCAGTATTTT.

This clonotype has only a few counts. The chain links TRBV11-2 to TRBJ2-1; the D gene could be TRBD1 or TRBD2 (6 bases each). Germline V gives CDR1 SGHAT, CDR2 FQNNGV. V was pared by 5 bases and J by 4 bases, with 18 bases between. The CDR3 is made up of 16 amino acids. The CDR3 DNA sequence: TGTGCCAGCAGCCCATCACCGGGGGCCGGGTACAATGAGCAGTTCTTC. It translates to CASSPSPGAGYNEQFF.

The chain links TRBV6-1 to TRBJ2-7; 8 bases agree with TRBD2. V lost 8 bases and J lost 0; bases outside the gene matches: 9. The CDR3 contains 15 residues. Germline values: CDR1 MNHNS, CDR2 SASEGT. The CDR3 nucleotides are TGTGCCAGCGAGAAAGGCCTAGCGGGCTCCTACGAGCAGTACTTC. Translated, it gives CASEKGLAGSYEQYF.

This chain links TRBV27 with TRBJ1-2, with no clear D. Trimming removed 6 bases at V and 1 base at J, with 12 bases between. Germline V gene sequence: CDR1 MNHEY, CDR2 SMNVEV (reference sequence). The CDR3 has 14 residues. The CDR3 protein is CASRRPGSNYGYTF. The CDR3 DNA is TGTGCCAGCAGACGACCCGGGAGTAACTATGGCTACACCTTC.

In this sample, this clonotype turned up a few times. V and J are TRBV5-6 and TRBJ1-1; unclear D gene. CDR1 SGHDT and CDR2 YYEEEE come from the germline V gene. Trimming left V 5 bases short and J 0 bases short, with 11 bases between. CDR3 size: 14 residues. CDR3 protein: CASSPEWMNTEAFF. As DNA, the CDR3 is TGTGCCAGCAGTCCGGAGTGGATGAACACTGAAGCTTTCTTT.

The chain employs TRBV4-1 and TRBJ2-1, with a weak D call TRBD2 (6 bases). Germline V gene data show CDR1 as MGHRA and CDR2 as YSYEKL. V was clipped by 1 base and J by 1 base, with 11 bases between them. CDR3 size: 16 residues. The CDR3 nucleotides are TGCGCCAGCAGCCAAGTGGGGGAGGTTTCCTACAATGAGCAGTTCTTC. Translated, it gives CASSQVGEVSYNEQFF.

This sequence joins TRBV9 and TRBJ1-1; the D is unclear. The V end lost 0 bases, the J end lost 0 bases, and 9 bases lay between the germline ends. Germline CDR1 reads SGDLS; CDR2 reads YYNGEE. This CDR3 is 15 amino acids long. Here the CDR3 reads CASSVDAGLNTEAFF. The CDR3 DNA reads as TGTGCCAGCAGCGTAGATGCGGGTCTGAACACTGAAGCTTTCTTT.

The chain has TRBV7-8 and TRBJ1-4; D is unresolved. CDR3 size: 14 residues. Trimming stripped 2 bases from V and 3 bases from J, with 7 bases between. The V gene's germline CDR1 is SGHVS and CDR2 FQNEAQ. The CDR3 coding sequence is TGTGCCAGCAGCTTATCCCCAGCTAATGAAAAACTGTTTTTT. Protein product: CASSLSPANEKLFF.